The entry below gives a single T cell receptor beta chain sequence along with its context. The PCR ran on 60 Vbeta and 13 Jbeta primers. Using immunoSEQ multiplex PCR, the repertoire was profiled, and TCRdb retains in-frame clones only, with some absent. Here the sample spans some 150,000 clones, 80% to 90% being singletons. The CDR3 loop spans 15 amino acids. With 5 bases clipped from V and 4 bases from J, the junction kept 6 bases outside the gene matches. The germline gives CDR1 SNHLY, CDR2 FYNNEI. These data come from a study of cytomegalovirus exposure and HLA in healthy donors. The origin of this receptor is a woman aged 25-40 years in good health and CMV-seropositive. Sequencing input: PBMCs. This sequence joins TRBV2 and TRBJ2-1; 9 positions agree with TRBD1. The CDR3 protein is CASSFGQGRYNEQFF. The CDR3 nucleotides read TGTGCCAGCAGTTTCGGACAGGGGAGATACAATGAGCAGTTCTTC.